Below are 20 T cell receptor beta chains sequenced from a single sample in a study of shared clonotypes between healthy human individuals. Using immunoSEQ multiplex PCR, the repertoire was profiled, and TCRdb retains in-frame clones only, with some absent. Of 2,100,000 or so clones in the sample, approximately 96% were seen once. What was sequenced was naive CD4+ T cells sorted from blood. The subset is: CD45RA+ positively selected. These receptors all stem from a man younger than 35 in good health.

This clone was counted once. The chain uses TRBV6-1 and TRBJ1-2; 12 bases line up with TRBD1. The CDR3 is 13 residues long. The junction had 3 bases not matched to a gene; V was cut back by 6 bases and J by 7 bases. CDR1 MNHNS and CDR2 SASEGT come from the germline V gene. The CDR3 here is CASSRDRGPGYTF. CDR3 nucleotides: TGTGCCAGCAGCCGGGACAGGGGGCCTGGCTACACCTTC.

The chain carries TRBV15 and TRBJ2-2; D gene ambiguous. The CDR3 runs 17 residues. The V gene lost 4 bases and the J gene lost 2 bases, with 17 bases spanning the gap. CDR1 is LNHNV and CDR2 is YYDKDF in the germline V gene (reference sequence). CDR3 bases: TGTGCCACCAGCACCTCAATAGAACAGTTTAACACCGGGGAGCTGTTTTTT. Translating it yields CATSTSIEQFNTGELFF.

J is TRBJ2-3 and V is TRBV7-3; D tentatively reads TRBD1 or TRBD2 (6 bases each). CDR1 and CDR2 from the germline V gene are SGHTA and FQGTGA. Trimming removed 5 bases from V and 5 bases from J, with 17 bases in between. CDR3 size: 15 residues. The CDR3 DNA reads as TGTGCCAGCAGCCCTCAAGGGGGGCATGGAGATACGCAGTATTTT. Its translation is CASSPQGGHGDTQYF.

The table lists this clone with a count of one. The V call is TRBV6-5, the J call TRBJ2-7, with 12 bases matching TRBD2. The germline gives CDR1 MNHEY, CDR2 SVGAGI. Unmatched junction bases numbered 5, after V lost 2 bases and J lost 3 bases. The CDR3 has 16 amino acids. CDR3 in DNA: TGTGCCAGCAGTTACACCCTAGCGGGGGGGATCTACGAGCAGTACTTC. It yields the protein CASSYTLAGGIYEQYF.

This clone was counted once. This chain connects TRBV5-8 to TRBJ2-2; D remains unclear. Between the trimmed V and J ends, which lost 1 base and 4 bases, there was a span of 11 bases. CDR1 is SGHTS and CDR2 is YDEGEE in the germline V gene. This CDR3 comprises 15 residues. CDR3 DNA sequence: TGTGCCAGCAGCTTGTGGCTAGGGCCCACCGGGGAGCTGTTTTTT. It encodes CASSLWLGPTGELFF. The full variable domain, with the rest looked up from reference TRBV5-8 and TRBJ2-2, is EAGVTQSPTHLIKTRGQQATLRCSPISGHTSVYWYQQALGLGLQFLLWYDEGEERNRGNFPPRFSGRQFPNYSSELNVNALELEDSALYLCASSLWLGPTGELFFGEGSRLTVL.

J is TRBJ1-2 and V is TRBV10-2, with D unclear. This CDR3 has 16 residues. Germline CDR1 is WSHSY and CDR2 is SAAADI. V was clipped by 5 bases and J by 2 bases, with 18 bases between them. For the CDR3, the DNA is TGCGCCAGCAGTTCGGCCACTAAAATCCCCAACTATGGCTACACCTTC. It translates to CASSSATKIPNYGYTF.

The rearrangement joins TRBV12-5 to TRBJ1-1, with D unclear. V lost 1 base and J 1 base, leaving 4 bases between the germline ends. This CDR3 region has 13 residues. Germline V CDR1 and CDR2: LGHNT, FRNRAP. The CDR3 loop reads CASGLDQNTEAFF. The CDR3 nucleotides read TGTGCTAGTGGTTTGGACCAGAACACTGAAGCTTTCTTT.

The chain combines TRBV4-1 with TRBJ1-1; D not certain. Germline V gives CDR1 MGHRA, CDR2 YSYEKL. Trimming left V 3 bases short and J 1 base short, with 18 bases between. This CDR3 has 17 amino acids. The CDR3 loop is CASSHSSRAGSNTEAFF. CDR3 nucleotide sequence: TGCGCCAGCAGCCATAGTTCTCGTGCTGGGTCGAACACTGAAGCTTTCTTT.

The chain combines TRBV2 with TRBJ2-5; D gene unclear. Germline V gene sequence: CDR1 SNHLY, CDR2 FYNNEI. This CDR3 comprises 13 residues. Trimming took 6 bases from V and 5 from J, leaving 13 bases between them. The CDR3 DNA is TGTGCCAGCAGAGTAGGTGGTACGGAGACCCAGTACTTC. Translated, it gives CASRVGGTETQYF. Full variable domain (outside the CDR3, taken from reference TRBV2 and TRBJ2-5): EPEVTQTPSHQVTQMGQEVILRCVPISNHLYFYWYRQILGQKVEFLVSFYNNEISEKSEIFDDQFSVERPDGSNFTLKIRSTKLEDSAMYFCASRVGGTETQYFGPGTRLLVL.

This clone was recorded once. At one end, the junction sequence differs from germline, possibly due to a read error. V usage is TRBV6-5 and J usage is TRBJ2-3; 9 nucleotides line up with TRBD2. CDR3 length equals 15 residues. Germline loops: CDR1 MNHEY, CDR2 SVGAGI. The CDR3 loop reads CVSSYWTSGTDTQYF. For the CDR3, the DNA is TGTGTCAGCAGTTACTGGACTAGCGGCACAGATACGCAGTATTTT.

This clone was detected only once. The chain employs TRBV30 and TRBJ1-2; D gene uncertain. The germline V gene has CDR1 GTSNPN and CDR2 SVGIG (reference sequence). The CDR3 has 14 residues. The V end was cut by 2 bases, the J end by 0 bases, with 10 bases between. As DNA, the CDR3 is TGTGCCTGGAGTATACCCGCCGCTAACTATGGCTACACCTTC. It yields the protein CAWSIPAANYGYTF. Filled out from reference TRBV30 and TRBJ1-2, the complete variable domain reads SQTIHQWPATLVQPVGSPLSLECTVEGTSNPNLYWYRQAAGRGLQLLFYSVGIGQISSEVPQNLSASRPQDRQFILSSKKLLLSDSGFYLCAWSIPAANYGYTFGSGTRLTVV.

J is TRBJ1-1 and V is TRBV30, with 8 bases matching TRBD1. This CDR3 comprises 13 residues. From germline, CDR1 is GTSNPN and CDR2 SVGIG (reference sequence). J was trimmed by 4 bases and V by 5 bases; bases with no gene match: 6. The chain's CDR3 is CAWWDRLGTEAFF. CDR3 bases: TGTGCCTGGTGGGACAGGTTAGGCACTGAAGCTTTCTTT.

This rearrangement joins TRBV10-2 to TRBJ2-6; no definite D call. CDR1 WSHSY and CDR2 SAAADI come from the germline V gene. Trimming left V 3 bases short and J 0 bases short, with 9 bases between. This CDR3 contains 16 residues. CDR3 DNA sequence: TGCGCCAGCAGTGACCCAAGGCCCTCTGGGGCCAACGTCCTGACTTTC. Translated: CASSDPRPSGANVLTF.

This sequence joins TRBV5-1 and TRBJ1-1; TRBD1 might be the D (6 bases). In germline, CDR1 is SGHRS, CDR2 YFSETQ. V was shortened by 7 bases and J by 7 bases, with 17 bases between the two germline ends. The CDR3 spans 13 residues. In DNA form, the CDR3 reads TGCGCCAGCCGAGTAAGGACAGAGAGTGAAGCTTTCTTT. This codes for CASRVRTESEAFF.

This chain uses TRBV7-3 with TRBJ1-2, with a weak D call TRBD1 (6 bases). Trimming left V 5 bases short and J 4 bases short, with 14 bases between. The CDR3 is 14 amino acids. Germline-derived CDR1 and CDR2 are SGHTA and FQGTGA. The CDR3 spells CASSTNGGAYGYTF. CDR3 DNA: TGTGCCAGCAGCACCAACGGGGGCGCCTATGGCTACACCTTC. Filled out from reference TRBV7-3 and TRBJ1-2, the complete variable domain reads GAGVSQTPSNKVTEKGKYVELRCDPISGHTALYWYRQSLGQGPEFLIYFQGTGAADDSGLPNDRFFAVRPEGSVSTLKIQRTERGDSAVYLCASSTNGGAYGYTFGSGTRLTVV.

V and J are TRBV5-1 and TRBJ2-6; D perhaps matches TRBD1 (6 bases). The germline gives CDR1 SGHRS, CDR2 YFSETQ. The V gene lost 3 bases and the J gene lost 3 bases, with 10 bases spanning the gap. This CDR3 comprises 15 residues. The CDR3 coding sequence is TGCGCCAGCAGCTGGCAGGGGAGTGGGGCCAACGTCCTGACTTTC. Translating it yields CASSWQGSGANVLTF.

This clone appeared once. The chain couples TRBV7-9 to TRBJ2-7; D is unresolved. This CDR3 comprises 13 residues. The germline V gene has CDR1 SEHNR and CDR2 FQNEAQ (reference sequence). Trimming shortened V by 7 bases and J by 2 bases, and 12 bases separated the two germline ends. CDR3 DNA: TGTGCCAGCACCATAGGCAGTACCTACGAGCAGTACTTC. This translates into CASTIGSTYEQYF. Filled out from reference TRBV7-9 and TRBJ2-7, the complete variable domain reads DTGVSQNPRHKITKRGQNVTFRCDPISEHNRLYWYRQTLGQGPEFLTYFQNEAQLEKSRLLSDRFSAERPKGSFSTLEIQRTEQGDSAMYLCASTIGSTYEQYFGPGTRLTVT.

As regards this clone: The sample contains more than one DNA sequence encoding this CDR3. This sequence joins TRBV7-3 and TRBJ2-3; TRBD1 or TRBD2 may be the D gene (5 bases each). From germline, CDR1 is SGHTA and CDR2 FQGTGA. The CDR3 totals 14 residues. V lost 2 bases and J lost 3, with 9 bases in between. CDR3 bases: TGTGCCAGCAGCTTAGAGGGGAGAACAGATACGCAGTATTTT. Its protein is CASSLEGRTDTQYF. The variable domain in full, with the rest retrieved from reference TRBV7-3 and TRBJ2-3, is GAGVSQTPSNKVTEKGKYVELRCDPISGHTALYWYRQSLGQGPEFLIYFQGTGAADDSGLPNDRFFAVRPEGSVSTLKIQRTERGDSAVYLCASSLEGRTDTQYFGPGTRLTVL.

With respect to this clone: Other nucleotide sequences in the sample specify the same CDR3. The chain links TRBV11-2 to TRBJ2-2; either TRBD1 or TRBD2 may supply D (5 bases each). The V gene's germline CDR1 is SGHAT and CDR2 FQNNGV. The length of the CDR3 is 15 residues. The V and J ends lost 0 bases and 5 bases respectively, with 10 bases between them. The CDR3 DNA reads TGTGCCAGCAGCTTAGATCCTGGGGGAACCGGGGAGCTGTTTTTT. Amino acid sequence: CASSLDPGGTGELFF.

This chain joins TRBV5-1 and TRBJ1-4, with D uncertain. In germline, CDR1 is SGHRS, CDR2 YFSETQ. V lost 4 bases and J 0 bases, leaving 10 bases between the germline ends. The CDR3 runs to 15 residues. CDR3 amino acids: CASSPLRPTNEKLFF. The CDR3 DNA reads as TGCGCCAGCAGCCCCCTACGACCAACTAATGAAAAACTGTTTTTT.